This T cell receptor (beta chain) was found in a study of lymphopenia after photon versus proton radiotherapy. This clone has just a few counts. The CDR3 has 15 residues. Trimming stripped 6 bases from V and 4 bases from J, with 19 bases between. Germline-derived CDR1 and CDR2 are MDHEN and SYDVKM. Some clones are missing from TCRdb's copy, which holds only in-frame ones; the method was immunoSEQ multiplex PCR. The sample has roughly 65,000 clones; roughly 88% are singletons. Sample: peripheral blood, taken from a patient treated with photon-based radiotherapy. The chain links TRBV28 to TRBJ2-7; D uncertain. The sequence came from a woman aged 70-85 years with pancreatic cancer. CDR3 in amino acids: CASRRRPVASYEQYF. The DNA for the CDR3 is TGTGCCAGCAGGAGGCGCCCCGTTGCCTCGTACGAGCAGTACTTC.